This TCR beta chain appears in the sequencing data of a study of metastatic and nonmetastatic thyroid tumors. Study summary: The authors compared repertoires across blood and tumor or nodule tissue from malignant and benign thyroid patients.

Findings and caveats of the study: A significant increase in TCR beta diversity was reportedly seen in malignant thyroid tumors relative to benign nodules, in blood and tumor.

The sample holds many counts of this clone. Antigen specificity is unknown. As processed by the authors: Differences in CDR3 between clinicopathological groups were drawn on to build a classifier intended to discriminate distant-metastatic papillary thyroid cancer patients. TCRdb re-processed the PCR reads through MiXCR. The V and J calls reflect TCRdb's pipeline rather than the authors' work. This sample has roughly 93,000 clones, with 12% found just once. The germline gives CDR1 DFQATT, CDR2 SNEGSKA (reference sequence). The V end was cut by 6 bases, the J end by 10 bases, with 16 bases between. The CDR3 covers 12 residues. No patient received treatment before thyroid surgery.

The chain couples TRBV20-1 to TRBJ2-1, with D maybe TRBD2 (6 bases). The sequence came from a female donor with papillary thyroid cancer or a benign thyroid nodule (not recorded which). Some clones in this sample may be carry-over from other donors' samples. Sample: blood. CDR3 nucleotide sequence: TGCAGTGCACCAGATAGCGGAGCCGAGCAGTTCTTC. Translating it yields CSAPDSGAEQFF.